This TCR beta chain comes out of a study of low-dose radiotherapy and immunotherapy resistance in tumors. In the study overall: Intravenous administration to patients comprised nivolumab at 240 mg every two weeks and ipilimumab at 1 mg/kg every six weeks.

Note on this clonotype: One base separates it from a far larger clone, so it is likely a read error.

The germline gives CDR1 LGHNA, CDR2 YSLEER. The CDR3 is 12 amino acids. V gave up 3 bases and J gave up 13 bases, with 13 bases separating them. With TRAV- and TRBV-specific primers, first-strand cDNA was made, covering the alpha and beta chains. TCRs underwent 20 PCR cycles of amplification with a constant-region primer and V-primer adapter. TCRdb re-called the reads with MiXCR, one entry per CDR3 protein. The data contain around 76,000 distinct CDR3 sequences, around 30% of them singletons. Time point: before trial treatment. This receptor was identified in a female donor with ovarian cancer. The V call is TRBV4-3, the J call TRBJ2-4; D not certain. The sequencing used PBMCs, collected before treatment. As DNA, the CDR3 is TGCGCCAGCAGCCAGACCTACAGTGAGCAGTACTTC. The encoded protein is CASSQTYSEQYF.